Sequencing of this T cell receptor (beta chain) was carried out in a study of blood T cell repertoires in COVID-19. Assay: immunoSEQ multiplex PCR; the TCRdb copy retains only in-frame clones and omits some. The table shows about 160,000 clones, with more than 75% occurring only once. There are 16 residues in the CDR3. V trimming: 2 bases; J trimming: 5 bases; junction bases outside the gene matches: 9. Germline V lookup: CDR1 SEHNR, CDR2 FQNEAQ (reference sequence). Sequenced: peripheral blood. The sequence derives from a woman between 45 and 60 years old with COVID-19, enrolled during active disease. The V gene is TRBV7-9, the J gene TRBJ2-5; 9 nucleotides line up with TRBD1. CDR3 residues: CASSLSSGQGKETQYF. DNA for the CDR3: TGTGCCAGCAGCTTAAGTTCGGGACAGGGTAAGGAGACCCAGTACTTC.